The sequence of this TCR beta chain was determined in a study of PD-1 blockade in classical Hodgkin lymphoma. V trimming: 6 bases; J trimming: 1 base; junction bases outside the gene matches: 5. Germline CDR1 is MNHEY and CDR2 is SMNVEV (reference sequence). The CDR3 sequence is 15 residues long. Study observations and caveats: Reports described newly diagnosed patients as having lower baseline TCR diversity than healthy donors. Repertoire difference causes, possibly disease activity or prior therapy, remain undefined.

Assay used: immunoSEQ multiplex PCR; TCRdb lists only in-frame clones, some missing. This sample carries about 32,000 clones, about 88% of them seen once, and the ten largest clones take roughly 1.2%. The time point denotes: newly diagnosed, previously untreated cHL patient sample. Purification of CD4+ T cells from thawed PBMCs was performed via magnetic negative selection. Comparison relied on PBMCs that came from newly diagnosed, untreated classical Hodgkin lymphoma. Note on this clone: Its antigen is not known.

The V call is TRBV27, the J call TRBJ2-7; 11 bases align to TRBD2. The receptor's source is a human donor with classical Hodgkin lymphoma. Sequencing input: CD4+ T cells from blood. The CDR3 sequence: CASRPLAGGSYEQYF. DNA for the CDR3: TGTGCCAGCAGACCCCTAGCGGGAGGTTCCTACGAGCAGTACTTC.